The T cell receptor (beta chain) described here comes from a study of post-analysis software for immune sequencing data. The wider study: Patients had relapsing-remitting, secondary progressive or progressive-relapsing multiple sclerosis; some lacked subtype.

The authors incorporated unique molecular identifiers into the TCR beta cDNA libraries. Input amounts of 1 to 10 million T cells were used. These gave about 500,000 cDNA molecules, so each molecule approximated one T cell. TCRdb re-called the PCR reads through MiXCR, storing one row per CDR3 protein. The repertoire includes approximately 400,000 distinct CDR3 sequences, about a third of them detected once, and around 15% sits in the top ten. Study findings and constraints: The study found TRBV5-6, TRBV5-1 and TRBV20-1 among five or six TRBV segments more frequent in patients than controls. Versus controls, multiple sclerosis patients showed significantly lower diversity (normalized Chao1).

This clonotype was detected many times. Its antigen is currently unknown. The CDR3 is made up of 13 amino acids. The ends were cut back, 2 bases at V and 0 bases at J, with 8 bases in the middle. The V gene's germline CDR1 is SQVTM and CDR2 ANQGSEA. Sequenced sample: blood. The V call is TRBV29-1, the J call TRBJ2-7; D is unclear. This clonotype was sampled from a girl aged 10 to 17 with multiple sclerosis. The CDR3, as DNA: TGCAGCGTTGAATCGGGCACCTCCTACGAGCAGTACTTC. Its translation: CSVESGTSYEQYF.